This entry describes one T cell receptor beta chain. Its antigen remains unidentified. The data belong to a study of T cell responses to AZD1222 COVID-19 vaccine. Findings and limits, study-wide: Repertoire samples came only from after the peak T cell response.

CDR1 is SGHRS, CDR2 YFSETQ, per germline. The trim removed 6 bases at V and 4 bases at J, leaving 3 bases unmatched. This CDR3 comprises 14 residues. Assay: immunoSEQ multiplex PCR; the TCRdb copy retains only in-frame clones and omits some. The table records 80,000 or so clones, about 82% of them present only once. The chain combines TRBV5-1 with TRBJ2-3, with TRBD2 matching over 12 bases. Sequencing used peripheral blood, obtained on day 0 of AZD1222 vaccination. The receptor was derived from an adult in good health. The CDR3 coding sequence is TGCGCCAGCACGACTAGCGGGGGCCCAGATACGCAGTATTTT. Its protein product is CASTTSGGPDTQYF.